This section outlines one TCR beta chain sequence together with its context. These data come from a study of T cell changes during pregnancy in multiple sclerosis. Sequencing was performed with immunoSEQ multiplex PCR; in TCRdb, only in-frame clones are kept and a portion is missing. The sample consists of 44,000 or so clones, approximately 90% of them appearing once. The J segment lost 3 bases and the V segment lost 4 bases, leaving 2 bases of the junction unmatched. The CDR3 extends over 13 amino acids. Germline V CDR1 and CDR2: SGDLS, YYNGEE. The chain recombines TRBV9 with TRBJ2-3; 7 bases match TRBD2. Sequencing was performed on CD8+ T cells from peripheral blood mononuclear cells, taken after pregnancy. The receptor's source is a female donor in good health, enrolled as a control in a pregnancy study. The chain's CDR3 is CASSPGGTDTQYF. The CDR3 DNA sequence: TGTGCCAGCAGCCCCGGGGGGACAGATACGCAGTATTTT.